These 29 T cell receptor beta chains came from one sample sequenced in a study of blood T cell repertoires in COVID-19. The data were produced by immunoSEQ multiplex PCR, yet TCRdb's version contains in-frame clones alone and is incomplete. Of around 250,000 clones listed, roughly 85% were seen once; the top ten hold less than 3.5%. The sequenced sample consisted of peripheral blood. The origin of the receptors is a woman younger than 35 with acute or convalescent COVID-19.

The V call is TRBV3-1 (or the pseudogene TRBV3-2), the J call TRBJ1-3; D is undetermined. The CDR3 is made up of 13 amino acids. V was clipped by 4 bases and J by 3 bases, with 7 bases between them. Per germline, CDR1 LGHDT and CDR2 YNNKEL (reference sequence). CDR3 sequence (DNA): TGTGCCAGCAGCCGCGTAGTTGGAAACACCATATATTTT. It codes for CASSRVVGNTIYF.

This clone was found once. The chain recombines TRBV9 with TRBJ2-7; 11 positions match TRBD2. The CDR3 contains 15 residues. Germline CDR1 SGDLS, CDR2 YYNGEE. V lost 4 bases to trimming and J lost 3 bases; unmatched junction nucleotides: 6. The CDR3 is CASSPRGTSGYEQYF. The CDR3 DNA reads TGTGCCAGCAGCCCCCGAGGGACTAGCGGCTACGAGCAGTACTTC.

There are a few counts of this clone. In DNA, the CDR3 is TGTGCCAGCAGCCTACAGGGGTTCACTGAAGCTTTCTTT. Its translation is CASSLQGFTEAFF. The chain couples TRBV7-3 to TRBJ1-1, with 7 bases aligning to TRBD1. The CDR3 is 13 residues long. CDR1 is SGHTA and CDR2 is FQGTGA in the germline V gene. With V trimmed by 5 bases and J by 4 bases, 4 bases remained unmatched.

This clone was observed once. This chain uses TRBV18 with TRBJ2-1; 7 bases fit TRBD1. CDR3 length equals 16 residues. CDR1 and CDR2 (germline): KGHSH, LQKENI. The ends lost 3 bases at V and 6 bases at J; junction bases unmatched: 11. The CDR3 loop is CASSPSGTVPSNEQFF. CDR3 in DNA: TGTGCCAGCTCACCTTCCGGGACAGTCCCTAGCAATGAGCAGTTCTTC.

This chain links TRBV28 with TRBJ2-7; 9 positions match TRBD1. V trimming: 3 bases; J trimming: 7 bases; junction bases outside the gene matches: 7. The CDR3 loop spans 14 amino acids. Per germline, CDR1 MDHEN and CDR2 SYDVKM. The CDR3 protein is CASSLTGGVWEQYF. The CDR3 DNA sequence: TGTGCCAGCAGTTTGACAGGGGGGGTTTGGGAGCAGTACTTC. Drawing the rest from reference TRBV28 and TRBJ2-7, the complete variable domain is DVKVTQSSRYLVKRTGEKVFLECVQDMDHENMFWYRQDPGLGLRLIYFSYDVKMKEKGDIPEGYSVSREKKERFSLILESASTNQTSMYLCASSLTGGVWEQYFGPGTRLTVT.

This chain connects TRBV2 to TRBJ1-5; D is unclear. The CDR3 spans 11 residues. V lost 8 bases to trimming and J lost 5 bases, with 7 bases between them. Germline loops: CDR1 SNHLY, CDR2 FYNNEI. For the CDR3, the DNA is TGTGCCAGCGGCAGTGATCAGCCCCAGCATTTT. This encodes CASGSDQPQHF.

The V and J genes are TRBV4-3 and TRBJ2-5, with TRBD2 as a possible D gene (5 bases). The germline V gene encodes CDR1 LGHNA and CDR2 YSLEER. This CDR3 has 16 amino acids. V lost 2 bases and J 5 bases, leaving 18 bases between the germline ends. The CDR3 protein is CASSQSPAALRETQYF. The CDR3 coding sequence is TGCGCCAGCAGCCAATCCCCAGCGGCCCTCCGGGAGACCCAGTACTTC.

In DNA, the CDR3 is TGTGCCAGCAGGGCAAGAGGGAGGGTAAGGGAGCAGTACTTC. Translating it yields CASRARGRVREQYF. V is TRBV27 and J is TRBJ2-7, with 7 bases aligning to TRBD2. Germline V gives CDR1 MNHEY, CDR2 SMNVEV (reference sequence). J was trimmed by 7 bases and V by 6 bases; bases with no gene match: 12. The CDR3 runs 14 residues.

V gene TRBV18 combines with J gene TRBJ2-5; D may be TRBD2 (5 bases). V lost 6 bases and J lost 3, with 11 bases in between. This CDR3 is built from 13 residues. The V gene's germline CDR1 is KGHSH and CDR2 LQKENI. Written as DNA, the CDR3 is TGTGCCAGCTCCCGAGCCGGGGAAGAGACCCAGTACTTC. It encodes CASSRAGEETQYF.

J is TRBJ1-2 and V is TRBV28; a possible D gene is TRBD1 (6 bases). Trimming removed 5 bases at V and 2 bases at J, with 12 bases between. The germline gives CDR1 MDHEN, CDR2 SYDVKM. This CDR3 has 14 amino acids. CDR3 protein: CASSAGDLNYGYTF. In DNA form, the CDR3 reads TGTGCCAGCAGTGCAGGGGATCTAAACTATGGCTACACCTTC.

Note on this clone: Other DNA sequences in this specimen translate into the identical CDR3. The chain is built from TRBV6-5 and TRBJ2-1; possibly TRBD2 for D (5 bases). Germline CDR1 and CDR2: MNHEY and SVGAGI. V dropped 8 bases and J dropped 0 bases, with 11 bases sitting between them. CDR3 size: 14 residues. The CDR3 region has the DNA TGTGCCAGCTCTTCGGGGAGCTCCTACAATGAGCAGTTCTTC. It specifies CASSSGSSYNEQFF.

This clone has more than one count but fewer than ten. The chain carries TRBV2 and TRBJ2-2; 13 bases map to TRBD2. This CDR3 region has 15 residues. J was trimmed by 6 bases and V by 6 bases; bases with no gene match: 4. CDR1 and CDR2 (germline): SNHLY, FYNNEI. The CDR3: CASRGLAGVSGELFF. The DNA of the CDR3 is TGTGCCAGCAGAGGACTAGCGGGAGTATCCGGGGAGCTGTTTTTT. The entire variable domain, with the rest obtained from reference TRBV2 and TRBJ2-2, is as follows: EPEVTQTPSHQVTQMGQEVILRCVPISNHLYFYWYRQILGQKVEFLVSFYNNEISEKSEIFDDQFSVERPDGSNFTLKIRSTKLEDSAMYFCASRGLAGVSGELFFGEGSRLTVL.

This chain connects TRBV19 to TRBJ1-1, with 8 bases identical to TRBD1. Germline V gives CDR1 LNHDA, CDR2 SQIVND (reference sequence). V trimming: 6 bases; J trimming: 6 bases; junction bases outside the gene matches: 12. CDR3 length: 15 residues. CDR3 DNA sequence: TGTGCCAGTAGGCCGGCCCGGACAGGGACGGCTGAAGCTTTCTTT. It translates to CASRPARTGTAEAFF. The full variable domain, completed using reference TRBV19 and TRBJ1-1, is DGGITQSPKYLFRKEGQNVTLSCEQNLNHDAMYWYRQDPGQGLRLIYYSQIVNDFQKGDIAEGYSVSREKKESFPLTVTSAQKNPTAFYLCASRPARTGTAEAFFGQGTRLTVV.

The chain carries TRBV5-4 and TRBJ2-7; TRBD1 agrees at 8 bases. V gave up 4 bases and J gave up 3 bases; unmatched junction bases: 9. CDR3 length: 15 amino acids. Germline CDR1 reads SGHNT; CDR2 reads YYREEE (reference sequence). The CDR3 DNA is TGTGCCAGCAGCCGGACAGGGCCGCCAAACTACGAGCAGTACTTC. Amino acid sequence: CASSRTGPPNYEQYF.

This chain links TRBV28 with TRBJ1-3; a possible D gene is TRBD1 (5 bases). Germline V lookup: CDR1 MDHEN, CDR2 SYDVKM. This CDR3 has 19 residues. The V end lost 4 bases, the J end lost 0 bases, and 22 bases lay between the germline ends. CDR3 protein: CASSSTGTQNLLSGNTIYF. Written as DNA, the CDR3 is TGTGCCAGCAGTTCCACCGGGACTCAAAACCTCCTCTCTGGAAACACCATATATTTT.

The gene calls are TRBV27 and TRBJ2-7; 11 bases are a match to TRBD2. Per the germline V gene, CDR1 is MNHEY and CDR2 is SMNVEV (reference sequence). V lost 6 bases and J lost 5; bases outside the gene matches: 6. CDR3 length equals 14 residues. As DNA, the CDR3 is TGTGCCAGCAGGAGACTAGCGGGAAATCACGAGCAGTACTTC. This codes for CASRRLAGNHEQYF.

The chain links TRBV5-4 to TRBJ2-3; 12 bases agree with TRBD2. This CDR3 is 17 amino acids long. Germline V gene data show CDR1 as SGHNT and CDR2 as YYREEE (reference sequence). V lost 3 bases and J lost 3; bases outside the gene matches: 8. CDR3 sequence reads: CASSWLAGGPGTDTQYF. For the CDR3, the DNA is TGTGCCAGCAGCTGGCTAGCGGGAGGGCCGGGAACAGATACGCAGTATTTT.

This clone was seen a handful of times. The rearrangement links TRBV5-6 to TRBJ2-2; 8 positions agree with TRBD1. Germline CDR1 is SGHDT and CDR2 is YYEEEE. Trimming cost V 0 bases and J 1 base; bases outside gene matches: 5. This CDR3 has 17 residues. The CDR3 spells CASSLELDRVNTGELFF. CDR3 nucleotide sequence: TGTGCCAGCAGCTTGGAGCTGGACAGGGTGAACACCGGGGAGCTGTTTTTT.

This chain uses TRBV6-5 with TRBJ1-6; D call uncertain. Between the trimmed V and J ends, which lost 4 bases and 0 bases, there was a span of 10 bases. The germline V gene encodes CDR1 MNHEY and CDR2 SVGAGI. The CDR3 is made up of 16 amino acids. The DNA for the CDR3 is TGTGCCAGCAGTTCCTATCACGGCTCCTATAATTCACCCCTCCACTTT. Translation: CASSSYHGSYNSPLHF.

J is TRBJ2-7 and V is TRBV2; 9 bases map to TRBD2. The V gene end was trimmed by 6 bases and the J gene end by 5 bases; junction bases not matched to a gene: 8. The CDR3 is made up of 14 amino acids. Per the germline V gene, CDR1 is SNHLY and CDR2 is FYNNEI. CDR3 loop: CASRNPGLANEQYF. CDR3 bases: TGTGCCAGCAGGAACCCCGGACTAGCGAACGAGCAGTACTTC.

The rearrangement uses TRBV7-6 and TRBJ1-2; TRBD1 matches at 10 bases. This CDR3 has 16 residues. The germline V gene encodes CDR1 SGHVS and CDR2 FNYEAQ. V lost 5 bases and J lost 7; bases outside the gene matches: 13. The CDR3 DNA is TGTGCCAGCAGCCCAGACGGGCGGACAGGGGGAGGTGGCTACACCTTC. Translation: CASSPDGRTGGGGYTF. The whole variable domain, remainder taken from reference TRBV7-6 and TRBJ1-2, is GAGVSQSPRYKVTKRGQDVALRCDPISGHVSLYWYRQALGQGPEFLTYFNYEAQQDKSGLPNDRFSAERPEGSISTLTIQRTEQRDSAMYRCASSPDGRTGGGGYTFGSGTRLTVV.

The chain has TRBV30 and TRBJ2-2, with D unclear. V lost 0 bases and J lost 4, with 6 bases in between. This CDR3 region has 13 residues. The germline V gene encodes CDR1 GTSNPN and CDR2 SVGIG (reference sequence). The CDR3, as DNA: TGTGCCTGGAGTGTACTTTTCACCGGGGAGCTGTTTTTT. Amino acid sequence: CAWSVLFTGELFF. Complete variable domain (other parts from reference TRBV30 and TRBJ2-2): SQTIHQWPATLVQPVGSPLSLECTVEGTSNPNLYWYRQAAGRGLQLLFYSVGIGQISSEVPQNLSASRPQDRQFILSSKKLLLSDSGFYLCAWSVLFTGELFFGEGSRLTVL.

The CDR3 DNA sequence: TGTGCCAGCAGCTTACCCGACAGTCTGAACACTGAAGCTTTCTTT. This sequence encodes CASSLPDSLNTEAFF. The chain uses TRBV11-2 and TRBJ1-1; D is perhaps TRBD1 (5 bases). V lost 2 bases to trimming and J lost 0 bases, with 10 bases between them. This CDR3 contains 15 residues. Germline CDR1 is SGHAT and CDR2 is FQNNGV.

With regard to this clone: The sample holds other DNA sequences that translate to the same CDR3. The rearrangement joins TRBV18 to TRBJ2-3, with 7 bases identical to TRBD2. CDR1 is KGHSH and CDR2 is LQKENI in the germline V gene. The CDR3 extends over 15 amino acids. Germline trimming cut 2 bases from V and 3 bases from J; bases unmatched to any gene: 5. The CDR3 here is CASSPAGAGTDTQYF. The CDR3 DNA follows: TGTGCCAGCTCACCAGCGGGAGCGGGTACAGATACGCAGTATTTT.

The V call is TRBV6-1, the J call TRBJ2-1, with a weak D call TRBD1 (7 bases). CDR1 is MNHNS and CDR2 is SASEGT in the germline V gene. CDR3 length equals 14 residues. V gave up 2 bases and J gave up 8 bases, with 13 bases separating them. The CDR3 is CASSESQGGHEQFF. CDR3 nucleotides: TGTGCCAGCAGTGAAAGCCAGGGGGGCCATGAGCAGTTCTTC.

The V gene is TRBV28, the J gene TRBJ2-3; TRBD1 matches at 8 bases. Trimming took 4 bases from V and 1 from J; bases not matched to a gene: 4. The germline V gene has CDR1 MDHEN and CDR2 SYDVKM. The CDR3 has 15 amino acids. CDR3 sequence: CASSSGGAGTDTQYF. CDR3 nucleotide sequence: TGTGCCAGCAGTTCAGGGGGCGCGGGCACAGATACGCAGTATTTT.

The rearrangement links TRBV11-2 to TRBJ2-1; TRBD2 agrees at 9 bases. The CDR3 contains 16 residues. J was trimmed by 3 bases and V by 1 base; bases with no gene match: 4. The germline CDR1 and CDR2 sequences are SGHAT and FQNNGV. The CDR3 bases are TGTGCCAGCAGCTTAGGTGCGACTAGCGGCTACAATGAGCAGTTCTTC. Encoded protein: CASSLGATSGYNEQFF.

This rearrangement joins TRBV5-1 to TRBJ1-6; D is unclear. The germline gives CDR1 SGHRS, CDR2 YFSETQ. CDR3 length: 13 amino acids. V gave up 2 bases and J gave up 10 bases, with 10 bases separating them. The CDR3 region is CASSFESSSPLHF. DNA of the CDR3: TGCGCCAGCAGCTTTGAAAGTAGCTCACCCCTCCACTTT. The full variable domain, in which reference TRBV5-1 and TRBJ1-6 provide the parts outside the CDR3, is KAGVTQTPRYLIKTRGQQVTLSCSPISGHRSVSWYQQTPGQGLQFLFEYFSETQRNKGNFPGRFSGRQFSNSRSEMNVSTLELGDSALYLCASSFESSSPLHFGNGTRLTVT.

The chain has TRBV5-1 and TRBJ2-5; unclear D gene. This CDR3 contains 15 residues. Trimming took 0 bases from V and 1 from J, leaving 10 bases between them. Germline V CDR1 and CDR2: SGHRS, YFSETQ. CDR3 coding DNA: TGCGCCAGCAGCTTGGCCTTAACAGTCCAAGAGACCCAGTACTTC. It encodes CASSLALTVQETQYF.